The entry that follows covers one T cell receptor (beta chain) sequence. The sample is drawn from a study of cytomegalovirus exposure and HLA in healthy donors. This PCR relied on a set of 60 Vbeta primers and 13 Jbeta primers. The table came from immunoSEQ multiplex PCR; TCRdb's copy has only in-frame clones and leaves some out. The sample consists of about 120,000 clones, roughly three fifths of them appearing once. The CDR3 length is 11 residues. Trimming took off 5 bases at V and 3 bases at J, with 6 bases between the two ends. CDR1 is SGHRS, CDR2 YFSETQ, per germline. Sequencing input: PBMCs. V gene TRBV5-1 combines with J gene TRBJ2-7; D gene uncertain. The sequence came from a man between 40 and 49 years old in good health and CMV-seropositive. CDR3 in DNA: TGCGCCAGCAGGTACAACTACGAGCAGTACTTC. Its translation: CASRYNYEQYF.